Listed below are T cell receptor beta chains from one sample, sequenced in a study of blood T cell repertoires in COVID-19. The assay was immunoSEQ multiplex PCR, and TCRdb's table has in-frame clones only and misses some. The repertoire has 150,000 to 200,000 clones, around 89% of them found once; the top ten carry around 1.9%. The sequenced sample was peripheral blood. The origin of the receptors is a man aged 50-60 years who had recovered from COVID-19. The conserved cysteine and the conserved F or W are not part of the CDR3 here. D genes are given only for firm matches. A row's size may be missing; if present it is once, few, many or a size class.

d_gene: TRBD1
v_gene: TRBV4-1
abundance: once
j_gene: TRBJ1-1
CDR3aa: ASTPQGTGNTEAF

d_gene: -
v_gene: TRBV7-2
abundance: -
j_gene: TRBJ1-1
CDR3aa: ASSWDTGKGTEAF

d_gene: TRBD1
v_gene: TRBV7-2
abundance: few
j_gene: TRBJ2-7
CDR3aa: ASSPTGTGMGKQY

d_gene: TRBD1
v_gene: TRBV9
abundance: -
j_gene: TRBJ2-5
CDR3aa: ASSVAVGQGASTQY

d_gene: -
v_gene: TRBV7-2
abundance: -
j_gene: TRBJ1-1
CDR3aa: ASSLNGGRKGNTEAF

d_gene: TRBD2
v_gene: TRBV7-3
abundance: -
j_gene: TRBJ2-7
CDR3aa: ASSLTSGPAAGEQY

d_gene: TRBD2
v_gene: TRBV5-4
abundance: -
j_gene: TRBJ2-5
CDR3aa: ASSFGLAGGRQETQY

d_gene: -
v_gene: TRBV6-6
abundance: -
j_gene: TRBJ2-7
CDR3aa: ASSYSASSYEQY

d_gene: TRBD1
v_gene: TRBV11-3
abundance: -
j_gene: TRBJ2-1
CDR3aa: ASSPDPGQVYNEQF

d_gene: -
v_gene: TRBV29-1
abundance: -
j_gene: TRBJ2-1
CDR3aa: SAALVVGGLGEQF

d_gene: TRBD1
v_gene: TRBV2
abundance: -
j_gene: TRBJ2-3
CDR3aa: ASRDRGKDTQY

d_gene: -
v_gene: TRBV5-4
abundance: -
j_gene: TRBJ1-5
CDR3aa: ASSLKGEGNQPQH

d_gene: TRBD1
v_gene: TRBV27
abundance: once
j_gene: TRBJ1-5
CDR3aa: ASSLYRGVNQPQH

d_gene: TRBD2
v_gene: TRBV12-3/TRBV12-4
abundance: -
j_gene: TRBJ2-1
CDR3aa: ASSLGSGKEQF

d_gene: TRBD2
v_gene: TRBV27
abundance: -
j_gene: TRBJ2-7
CDR3aa: ASSFGLAGGPGEQY

d_gene: -
v_gene: TRBV2
abundance: -
j_gene: TRBJ2-3
CDR3aa: ASSFVSLSTDTQY

d_gene: -
v_gene: TRBV4-3
abundance: -
j_gene: TRBJ2-6
CDR3aa: ASSQEGQGTGANVLT